A selection of T cell receptor beta chains follows, all from one sample in a study of tumor-infiltrating lymphocytes in primary liver carcinoma. TCRdb ran MiXCR on the multiplex PCR reads and lists one entry per CDR3 protein. Counted here are roughly 80,000 distinct CDR3 sequences, around 66% occurring once; the ten biggest clones make up roughly 28%. Sequenced sample: tumor-adjacent normal liver tissue. Receptor source: a middle-aged man with primary liver carcinoma and hepatitis B virus infection. CDR3s include the opening cysteine and the closing phenylalanine or tryptophan. Each record gives: clone size, J gene, D gene, V gene, CDR3 DNA, CDR3 protein. A D gene is named only where the DNA matches it firmly. Some rows have no size entry. The others give once, few or many, or a class for an expanded clone.

NA,TRBJ2-1,NA,TRBV11-2,TGTGGCAGCAATTTATACCGGTTAGTTAGTGAGCGGTTCTTC,CGSNLYRLVSERFF
medium-sized,TRBJ2-7,NA,TRBV11-2,TGTGCCAGCAGCTTAGGCAGGGTGGGCGAGCAGTACTTC,CASSLGRVGEQYF
NA,TRBJ1-1,TRBD1,TRBV29-1,TGCGGCGTGGGGACAGGCACGACTGAAGCTTTCTTT,CGVGTGTTEAFF
NA,TRBJ2-1,NA,TRBV29-1,TGCTCGTGCTCCTTACAGGGCGACGAACAGTTCTTC,CSCSLQGDEQFF
NA,TRBJ2-1,NA,TRBV20-1,TGCAGTGTGTTCCCCTTCCCGGCAGGGGAATACAATGAGCAGTTCTTC,CSVFPFPAGEYNEQFF
NA,TRBJ2-3,TRBD1,TRBV7-9,TGTGCCAGCAGCTTAAGTGACAGGGGAGACACAGATACGCAGTATTTT,CASSLSDRGDTDTQYF
few,TRBJ2-1,TRBD2,TRBV6-5,TGTGCCAGCAGTCCTATCCTAGCGGGACGCCCTGGTGAGCAGTTCTTC,CASSPILAGRPGEQFF
NA,TRBJ2-5,TRBD2,TRBV4-1,TGCACCAGCAGCCAAGATAGTAGCGGGAGGGGTAATTTGGAGACCCAGTACTTC,CTSSQDSSGRGNLETQYF
NA,TRBJ2-6,NA,TRBV6-2/TRBV6-3,TGTGCCAGTACCCCCGGGGAGGATACAGGCGTCTCTGGGGCCAACGTCCCTACTTTC,CASTPGEDTGVSGANVPTF
NA,TRBJ2-5,TRBD2,TRBV4-1,TGCGCCAGCAGTCAAGATCAAGAAGCGGGGGCCAACCAAGAGACCCAGTACTTC,CASSQDQEAGANQETQYF
NA,TRBJ2-1,TRBD1,TRBV4-1,TGCGCTAGCAGCCAGGGGACAGGGAAGAGCTCCTACAATGAGCAGTTCTTC,CASSQGTGKSSYNEQFF
NA,TRBJ2-7,NA,TRBV5-5,TGTGCCAGCAGCCTTGACATCACCTACGAGCAGTATTTC,CASSLDITYEQYF
NA,TRBJ2-2,NA,TRBV4-2,TGTGCCAACAGCACAGGGGGTTACAGCGGGGAGCTATTTTTT,CANSTGGYSGELFF
NA,TRBJ2-5,NA,TRBV11-2,TGTGCCAGCAACTTCGGGGGCAGCCAAGAGGCCCAGTACTTC,CASNFGGSQEAQYF
many,TRBJ2-7,NA,TRBV24-1,TGTGCCACCAGTGACCGTGACTTCGAGCAGTACTTC,CATSDRDFEQYF
NA,TRBJ2-1,NA,TRBV2,TGTGACAGCAGTGAAATTAGGACAGTGGATGAGCAGTTCTTC,CDSSEIRTVDEQFF
once,TRBJ1-2,TRBD1,TRBV12-3/TRBV12-4,TGTGCCAGCAGTTTACGGGGGACAGGAGGCTACACCTTC,CASSLRGTGGYTF
NA,TRBJ1-2,NA,TRBV11-2,TGTGCCAGCGGTGAACAGTATGGCCACACATTC,CASGEQYGHTF
NA,TRBJ1-5,NA,TRBV11-2,TGTGCCAGCAGCTTAATGACAGATCAGCCCCAGCATTTT,CASSLMTDQPQHF
few,TRBJ1-2,NA,TRBV4-2,TGTGCCAGCAGCCAAGAAACCGCCCAGGGGCTTAACTATGGCTACACCTTC,CASSQETAQGLNYGYTF
NA,TRBJ2-4,NA,TRBV19,TGTGCCAGTAGTAAGCCCAATCAGGAAGCCAAAAACATTCAGTACTTC,CASSKPNQEAKNIQYF